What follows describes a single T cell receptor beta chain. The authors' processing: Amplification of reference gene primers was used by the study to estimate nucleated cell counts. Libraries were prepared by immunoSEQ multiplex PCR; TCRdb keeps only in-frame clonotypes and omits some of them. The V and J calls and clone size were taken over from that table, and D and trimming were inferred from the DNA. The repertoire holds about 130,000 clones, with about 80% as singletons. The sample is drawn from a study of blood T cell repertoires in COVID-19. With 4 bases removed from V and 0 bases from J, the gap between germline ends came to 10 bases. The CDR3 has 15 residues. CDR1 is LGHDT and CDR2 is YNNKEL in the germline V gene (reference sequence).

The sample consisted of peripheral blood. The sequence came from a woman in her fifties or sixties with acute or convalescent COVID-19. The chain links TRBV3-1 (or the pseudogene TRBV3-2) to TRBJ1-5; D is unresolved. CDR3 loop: CASSPGLNSNQPQHF. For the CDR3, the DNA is TGTGCCAGCAGCCCGGGTCTGAATAGCAATCAGCCCCAGCATTTT.